There are a few counts of the clone carrying this T cell receptor (beta chain). The antigen is undetermined. TCRdb reprocessed the 5' RACE reads via MiXCR and lists one record per CDR3 protein. The table has about 700,000 distinct CDR3 sequences, 6.1% seen once. This CDR3 comprises 14 residues. Germline assignment: CDR1 DFQATT and CDR2 SNEGSKA (reference sequence). The data belong to a study of identical twins. Study results and caveats: A cross-sectional statistical analysis, not follow-up of the same donors, supported the conclusions.

The receptor was derived from a man aged 18 to 29 in good health. This chain joins TRBV20-1 and TRBJ2-1; either TRBD1 or TRBD2 may supply D (6 bases each). Sequencing was carried out using naive T cells sorted from blood. CDR3 nucleotide sequence: TGCAGCCCATGGGGGGCCATCGTCCCCAATGAGCAGTTCTTC. Amino acids: CSPWGAIVPNEQFF.